A selection of T cell receptor beta chains follows, all from one sample in a study of early T cells in non-severe SARS-CoV-2 infection. One entry per CDR3 protein, called by TCRdb with MiXCR from the 5' RACE reads. The sample includes around 39,000 distinct CDR3 sequences, around 8% of them seen just once. The source was whole blood, collected at baseline. All receptors come from an adult who was a healthcare worker with PCR-confirmed SARS-CoV-2 infection or an uninfected control (not recorded which). Both conserved end residues are trimmed from each CDR3. The order of the fields is V gene, CDR3 protein.

V: TRBV28
CDR3: ASSLAIEAF

V: TRBV4-2
CDR3: ASSQAQGGTEAF

V: TRBV5-6
CDR3: ASSSLTGYEQY

V: TRBV9
CDR3: ASSSDGMSQETQY

V: TRBV12-3/TRBV12-4
CDR3: ASTRGAGETQY

V: TRBV12-3/TRBV12-4
CDR3: ASTFGPGYT

V: TRBV12-3/TRBV12-4
CDR3: ASNNGGLGETQY

V: TRBV20-1
CDR3: SAKQQGGETQY

V: TRBV28
CDR3: ASSPSRGLAGYT

V: TRBV20-1
CDR3: SARDTLAGGRWYTQY

V: TRBV7-9
CDR3: ASSPTGTGTETQY

V: TRBV6-5
CDR3: ASSPQGLGANVLT

V: TRBV28
CDR3: ASSFTQGAYEQY

V: TRBV7-9
CDR3: ASSLNLGPVEQF

V: TRBV15
CDR3: ATSSRTTDRELF

V: TRBV28
CDR3: ASSRGALAKNIQY

V: TRBV7-2
CDR3: ASSLRGQGNGYT

V: TRBV30
CDR3: AWSVGGELF

V: TRBV29-1
CDR3: SVHTGTGDEQY

V: TRBV4-1
CDR3: ASVATSGDPTDTQY

V: TRBV2
CDR3: ASSVFTGELF

V: TRBV7-6
CDR3: ASSPGLEGETQY

V: TRBV20-1
CDR3: SAPTAGLGEAF

V: TRBV24-1
CDR3: ATSDLQRGDTGELF

V: TRBV5-6
CDR3: ASSLDSPNGYT

V: TRBV28
CDR3: ASSLWQNNEKLF

V: TRBV5-1
CDR3: ASSLAGGTNEQF

V: TRBV5-4
CDR3: ASSFGRANSPLH

V: TRBV12-3/TRBV12-4
CDR3: ASRPGTGGQTEAF

V: TRBV6-5
CDR3: ASSYRAKGGSTDTQY

V: TRBV18
CDR3: ASSRASDSDTQY

V: TRBV14
CDR3: ASSQVGGTGEQY

V: TRBV4-3
CDR3: ASSQEYWGFYEQY

V: TRBV7-9
CDR3: ASSLSSRQSQETQY

V: TRBV30
CDR3: ASADQETQY

V: TRBV7-6
CDR3: ASSLVGAGLERVSYNEQF

V: TRBV5-1
CDR3: ASSPLEGGNSPLH

V: TRBV3-1
CDR3: ASSPSGGLYTGELF

V: TRBV14
CDR3: ASSQVGPLH

V: TRBV19
CDR3: ASSIQPGAPEQY

V: TRBV13
CDR3: ASSFGASLDTQY

V: TRBV29-1
CDR3: SVVAGSYGYT

V: TRBV20-1
CDR3: SASKGFSTDTQY

V: TRBV29-1
CDR3: SDRQGSYNEQF

V: TRBV30
CDR3: AWKQGREQY

V: TRBV20-1
CDR3: SASLGSYNEQF